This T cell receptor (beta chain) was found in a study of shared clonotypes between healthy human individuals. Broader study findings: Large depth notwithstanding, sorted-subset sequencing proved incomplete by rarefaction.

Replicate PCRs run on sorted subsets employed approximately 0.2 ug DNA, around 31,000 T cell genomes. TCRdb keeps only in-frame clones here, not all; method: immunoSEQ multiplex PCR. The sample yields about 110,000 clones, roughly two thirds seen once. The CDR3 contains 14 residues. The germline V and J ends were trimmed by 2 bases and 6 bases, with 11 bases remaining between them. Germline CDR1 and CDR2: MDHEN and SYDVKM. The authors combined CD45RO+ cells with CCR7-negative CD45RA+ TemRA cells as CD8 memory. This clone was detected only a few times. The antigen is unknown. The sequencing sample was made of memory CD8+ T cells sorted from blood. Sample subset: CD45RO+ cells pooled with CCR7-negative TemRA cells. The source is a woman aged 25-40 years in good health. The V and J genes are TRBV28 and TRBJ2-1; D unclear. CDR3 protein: CASSLLDNANEQFF. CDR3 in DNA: TGTGCCAGCAGTTTACTAGATAATGCCAATGAGCAGTTCTTC.